This is a list of T cell receptor beta chains from one sample in a study of sequential checkpoint blockade in melanoma. Profiled with immunoSEQ multiplex PCR; TCRdb holds only in-frame clones, not every one. The repertoire holds about 12,000 clones, with 70% to 85% as singletons. The sequences come from CD8+ T cells sorted from blood (inferred from file names), collected from a patient given nivolumab and ipilimumab in sequence. Source of these receptors: a human donor with melanoma. The CDR3 runs from the conserved cysteine through the conserved F or W. D genes are given only for firm matches. The size field is filled for only some rows; it gives once, few, many or a size class.

d_call clone_size j_call v_call cdr3_aa cdr3_nt
TRBD1 few TRBJ1-5 TRBV10-3 CAISPRDRDQPQHF TGTGCCATCAGCCCCCGGGACAGGGATCAGCCCCAGCATTTT
TRBD2 - TRBJ2-1 TRBV9 CASNPSGRVDEQFF TGTGCCAGCAACCCTAGCGGGAGGGTCGATGAGCAGTTCTTC
- - TRBJ1-3 TRBV19 CASSIDLTISSGNTIYF TGTGCCAGTAGTATAGATCTCACCATCAGCTCTGGAAACACCATATATTTT
TRBD1 - TRBJ2-7 TRBV7-9 CASSPPTGVYEQYF TGTGCCAGCAGCCCCCCAACAGGGGTCTACGAGCAGTACTTC
- - TRBJ1-1 TRBV10-3 CATFRAEDTEAFF TGTGCCACCTTCAGGGCTGAGGACACTGAAGCTTTCTTT
TRBD1 few TRBJ2-3 TRBV6-1 CASSEARQGTDTQYF TGTGCCAGCAGTGAAGCGCGACAGGGAACAGATACGCAGTATTTT
TRBD2 - TRBJ2-3 TRBV6-6 CASSWTSGGVSDTQYF TGTGCCAGCAGCTGGACTAGCGGGGGGGTTTCTGATACGCAGTATTTT
- - TRBJ1-1 TRBV30 CAWATRPNTEAFF TGTGCCTGGGCGACAAGGCCGAACACTGAAGCTTTCTTT
TRBD2 few TRBJ2-3 TRBV10-3 CAIRARGLAGTDTQYF TGTGCCATCAGGGCCCGGGGACTAGCGGGCACAGATACGCAGTATTTT
- - TRBJ1-3 TRBV13 CASSGPPGAGNTIYF TGTGCCAGCAGCGGTCCTCCAGGGGCTGGAAACACCATATATTTT
TRBD1 - TRBJ1-2 TRBV5-3 CASSTLTGDRYTF TGTGCCAGCAGCACCCTGACAGGGGACCGCTACACCTTC
TRBD2 - TRBJ2-3 TRBV14 CASSQEQVGLAGSDTQYF TGTGCCAGCAGCCAAGAACAGGTCGGACTAGCGGGATCAGATACGCAGTATTTT
TRBD1 - TRBJ2-2 TRBV7-9 CASSPWTGNTGELFF TGTGCCAGCAGCCCATGGACAGGGAACACCGGGGAGCTGTTTTTT
- - TRBJ2-1 TRBV6-6 CAVGGMGKARQGQFF TGTGCCGTGGGTGGAATGGGGAAGGCCCGGCAGGGGCAGTTCTTC
TRBD1 - TRBJ2-2 TRBV6-4 CASRGDRVGGELFF TGTGCCAGCCGCGGGGACAGGGTCGGCGGGGAGCTGTTTTTT
- - TRBJ1-2 TRBV7-9 CASSLVAYYGYTF TGTGCCAGCAGCTTAGTTGCCTATTATGGCTACACCTTC
- - TRBJ2-7 TRBV11-3 CASRGGYEQYF TGTGCCAGTAGGGGTGGCTACGAGCAGTACTTC
- - TRBJ2-2 TRBV4-1 CASSLPGVGELFF TGCGCCAGCAGCCTACCCGGGGTCGGGGAGCTGTTTTTT
- - TRBJ2-1 TRBV9 CASSITRESSYNEQFF TGTGCCAGCAGCATCACTAGAGAAAGCTCCTACAATGAGCAGTTCTTC
- once TRBJ2-4 TRBV4-1 CASSHSRQGGQNIQYF TGCGCCAGCAGCCACAGTAGACAGGGAGGCCAAAACATTCAGTACTTC
TRBD1 - TRBJ2-7 TRBV7-9 CASSFRQGVGQYF TGTGCCAGCAGCTTTAGACAGGGGGTAGGGCAGTACTTC
- - TRBJ2-5 TRBV7-6 CASSSTTAETQYF TGTGCCAGCAGTTCGACTACTGCAGAGACCCAGTACTTC
- few TRBJ1-5 TRBV5-1 CASSYGRNQPQHF TGCGCCAGCAGTTACGGTCGCAATCAGCCCCAGCATTTT
- - TRBJ1-5 TRBV6-6 CASSYSWAGAIEPQHF TGTGCCAGCAGTTACTCGTGGGCAGGGGCAATTGAGCCCCAGCATTTT
TRBD1 - TRBJ1-1 TRBV6-5 CASSSRTGTDTEAFF TGTGCCAGCAGTTCCCGGACAGGGACGGACACTGAAGCTTTCTTT
TRBD1 - TRBJ1-1 TRBV19 CASSIQGAVFGTEAFF TGTGCCAGTAGTATTCAGGGGGCGGTTTTTGGCACTGAAGCTTTCTTT
- - TRBJ1-4 TRBV29-1 CSARRSEKLFF TGCAGCGCCAGGAGGAGTGAAAAACTGTTTTTT
TRBD2 - TRBJ2-2 TRBV6-5 CASSYSGGDGELFF TGTGCCAGCAGTTACTCGGGGGGGGACGGGGAGCTGTTTTTT